These 15 T cell receptor beta chains were all obtained from the same sample, sequenced in a study of cytomegalovirus exposure and HLA in healthy donors. PCR primers comprised 60 Vbeta and 13 Jbeta primers. Only in-frame clones appear in the TCRdb table, and some are missing; sequencing was by immunoSEQ multiplex PCR. The table shows 200,000 to 250,000 clones, with approximately 70% occurring only once. Material: PBMCs. These receptors were taken from a man in his forties in good health and CMV-seropositive.

The gene calls are TRBV5-5 and TRBJ2-7; weak D call: TRBD2 (5 bases). The CDR3 totals 13 residues. Germline CDR1 is SGHKS and CDR2 is YYEKEE (reference sequence). The ends were cut back, 2 bases at V and 1 base at J, with 7 bases in the middle. The CDR3 here is CASSFGGSYEQYF. The CDR3 coding sequence is TGTGCCAGCAGCTTCGGAGGTTCCTACGAGCAGTACTTC.

Remarks on this clone: The junction differs from germline at one of its ends, possibly a read error. The chain has TRBV7-9 and TRBJ1-1; TRBD1 is a possible D gene (5 bases). Germline V gene sequence: CDR1 SEHNR, CDR2 FQNEAQ (reference sequence). The CDR3 is made up of 12 amino acids. The CDR3 DNA is TGTTCCAGCAGCTCCCAGGGAGGAGAAGCTTTCTTT. This sequence encodes CSSSSQGGEAFF.

This clone was seen just once. The rearrangement links TRBV28 to TRBJ1-5; 10 nucleotides match TRBD1. Germline V gives CDR1 MDHEN, CDR2 SYDVKM. The CDR3 extends over 14 amino acids. V shed 6 bases and J 11 bases; nucleotides not matched to a gene: 10. The CDR3 nucleotides read TGTGCCAGCAGCCGGGACAGGGGCCCCTTCGCCCAGCATTTT. Residues: CASSRDRGPFAQHF.

This chain links TRBV11-2 with TRBJ2-7; 7 bases are shared with TRBD2. CDR3 length: 14 residues. Germline V gene data show CDR1 as SGHAT and CDR2 as FQNNGV. V lost 4 bases, J lost 0 bases, and 3 bases stayed unmatched. The CDR3 DNA reads as TGTGCCAGCAGCTCGGGGGGATACTCCTACGAGCAGTACTTC. This sequence encodes CASSSGGYSYEQYF.

The chain recombines TRBV15 with TRBJ2-1; the match to TRBD2 covers 12 bases. CDR1 is LNHNV, CDR2 YYDKDF, per germline (reference sequence). This CDR3 has 14 residues. After removal of 5 bases from V and 4 bases from J, the junction contained 0 bases not matched to a gene. CDR3 sequence: CATSGLAGYNEQFF. In DNA form, the CDR3 reads TGTGCCACCAGCGGACTAGCGGGGTACAATGAGCAGTTCTTC. The full variable domain, its missing parts supplied by reference TRBV15 and TRBJ2-1, is DAMVIQNPRYQVTQFGKPVTLSCSQTLNHNVMYWYQQKSSQAPKLLFHYYDKDFNNEADTPDNFQSRRPNTSFCFLDIRSPGLGDTAMYLCATSGLAGYNEQFFGPGTRLTVL.

The chain employs TRBV9 and TRBJ1-2; a weak D match, TRBD1 (5 bases). With 4 bases removed from V and 3 bases from J, the gap between germline ends came to 10 bases. The CDR3 is 13 residues long. Germline V gives CDR1 SGDLS, CDR2 YYNGEE. CDR3 sequence (DNA): TGTGCCAGCAGCACCGGGACTCACTATGGCTACACCTTC. It codes for CASSTGTHYGYTF.

The rearrangement uses TRBV5-1 and TRBJ1-2; TRBD1 matches at 8 bases. The CDR3 sequence is 12 residues long. Losses at the gene ends were 3 bases for V and 14 bases for J; bases not matched to a gene: 9. From germline, CDR1 is SGHRS and CDR2 YFSETQ. CDR3 region: CASSSIEDRVTF. Written as DNA, the CDR3 is TGCGCCAGCAGCTCCATAGAGGACAGGGTTACCTTC.

This clone was seen only a few times. This chain connects TRBV19 to TRBJ1-6; D is ambiguous. The CDR3 sequence is 14 residues long. V was clipped by 7 bases and J by 12 bases, with 19 bases between them. The germline CDR1 and CDR2 sequences are LNHDA and SQIVND (reference sequence). CDR3 amino acids: CASTEGGTSQPLHF. CDR3 nucleotide sequence: TGTGCCAGTACCGAGGGAGGTACGAGCCAACCCCTCCACTTT.

This clone has only one observation. The V and J genes are TRBV6-5 and TRBJ1-2; D uncertain. V lost 1 base to trimming and J lost 8 bases, with 14 bases between them. Per the germline V gene, CDR1 is MNHEY and CDR2 is SVGAGI. The CDR3 length is 14 residues. The CDR3 DNA reads as TGTGCCAGCAGTTACTTGGACCCCGAGCGGGGCTACACCTTC. This codes for CASSYLDPERGYTF.

This chain uses TRBV7-2 with TRBJ1-4, with 7 positions matching TRBD1. Germline V lookup: CDR1 SGHTA, CDR2 FQGNSA. The length of the CDR3 is 15 residues. V was clipped by 5 bases and J by 7 bases; unmatched bases: 10. Here the CDR3 DNA reads TGTGCCAGCAGCACACCGACAGGGCGACGTGAAAAACTGTTTTTT. It encodes CASSTPTGRREKLFF.

The rearrangement joins TRBV2 to TRBJ2-7, with D possibly matching TRBD1 (5 bases). The ends were cut back, 8 bases at V and 3 bases at J, with 8 bases in the middle. The V gene's germline CDR1 is SNHLY and CDR2 FYNNEI. The CDR3 runs to 11 residues. CDR3 protein: CASGAGYEQYF. For the CDR3, the DNA is TGTGCCAGCGGGGCAGGCTACGAGCAGTACTTC.

J is TRBJ2-3 and V is TRBV2; 12 bases are a match to TRBD2. V lost 7 bases, J lost 1 base, and 3 bases stayed unmatched. Per the germline V gene, CDR1 is SNHLY and CDR2 is FYNNEI. The length of the CDR3 is 15 residues. The chain's CDR3 is CASNRLAGGTDTQYF. The CDR3 bases are TGTGCCAGCAATCGACTAGCGGGAGGCACAGATACGCAGTATTTT.

The chain recombines TRBV11-2 with TRBJ1-1; D not certain. This CDR3 comprises 16 residues. The germline V gene encodes CDR1 SGHAT and CDR2 FQNNGV. The V gene lost 8 bases and the J gene lost 0 bases, with 19 bases spanning the gap. The CDR3 is CASSRSGIRMNTEAFF. In DNA form, the CDR3 reads TGTGCCAGCTCCCGAAGCGGGATTCGAATGAACACTGAAGCTTTCTTT.

The chain links TRBV5-5 to TRBJ1-2, with 7 bases matching TRBD1. The CDR3 is 15 amino acids. V dropped 2 bases and J dropped 1; count of bases not matched to a gene: 5. Germline V CDR1 and CDR2: SGHKS, YYEKEE (reference sequence). The CDR3 here is CASSLTGARNYGYTF. The CDR3 bases are TGTGCCAGCAGCTTAACAGGGGCCCGTAACTATGGCTACACCTTC.

The rearrangement links TRBV5-1 to TRBJ2-2; 8 bases fit TRBD1. The germline V gene encodes CDR1 SGHRS and CDR2 YFSETQ. The CDR3 sequence is 17 residues long. The V and J ends lost 3 bases and 5 bases, in that order; junction bases with no gene match: 12. This CDR3 reads CASSSSPQGARTGELFF. CDR3 DNA: TGCGCCAGCAGCTCCTCCCCCCAGGGGGCGCGTACCGGGGAGCTGTTTTTT.